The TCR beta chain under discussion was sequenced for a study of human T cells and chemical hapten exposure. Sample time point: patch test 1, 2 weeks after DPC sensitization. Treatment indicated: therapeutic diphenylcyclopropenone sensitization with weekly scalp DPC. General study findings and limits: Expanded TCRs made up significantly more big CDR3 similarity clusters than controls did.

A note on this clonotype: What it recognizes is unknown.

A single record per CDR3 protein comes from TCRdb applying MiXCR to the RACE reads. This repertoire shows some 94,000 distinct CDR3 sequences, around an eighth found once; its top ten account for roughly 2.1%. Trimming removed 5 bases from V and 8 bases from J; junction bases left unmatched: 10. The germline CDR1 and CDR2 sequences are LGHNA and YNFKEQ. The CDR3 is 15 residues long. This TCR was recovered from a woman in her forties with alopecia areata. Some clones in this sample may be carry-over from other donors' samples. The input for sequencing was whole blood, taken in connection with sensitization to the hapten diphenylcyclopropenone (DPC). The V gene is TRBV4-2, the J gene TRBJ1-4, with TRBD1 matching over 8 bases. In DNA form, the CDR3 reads TGTGCCAGCAGCGTAAGGACAGGGCCACCAGAAAAACTGTTTTTT. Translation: CASSVRTGPPEKLFF.